Listed below are T cell receptor beta chains from one sample, sequenced in a study of early T cells in non-severe SARS-CoV-2 infection. A single record per CDR3 protein comes from TCRdb applying MiXCR to the 5' RACE reads. The sample shows fewer than 30,000 distinct CDR3 sequences, approximately 4.6% of them seen only once. Sample: whole blood. Receptor source: an adult who was a healthcare worker with PCR-confirmed SARS-CoV-2 infection or an uninfected control (not recorded which). Each CDR3 is given with its conserved first and last residue. The D gene is left open where the match is weak. Only some rows state a clone size, as once, few, many or a class for expanded clones.

clone size	V gene	D gene	J gene	CDR3 protein	CDR3 DNA
many	TRBV20-1	-	TRBJ2-4	CSAVWQERDIQYF	TGCAGTGCGGTATGGCAGGAAAGGGACATTCAGTACTTC
-	TRBV12-3/TRBV12-4	TRBD1	TRBJ1-1	CASTQGEMNTEAFF	TGTGCCTCCACCCAGGGGGAAATGAACACTGAAGCTTTCTTT
many	TRBV6-5	-	TRBJ1-4	CASKQGNEKLFF	TGTGCCAGTAAACAGGGTAATGAAAAACTGTTTTTT
many	TRBV11-2	-	TRBJ2-2	CASSSLQGTGELFF	TGTGCCAGCAGCTCGCTACAGGGCACCGGGGAGCTGTTTTTT
-	TRBV28	-	TRBJ2-7	CASSYRDEQYF	TGTGCCAGCAGTTACAGGGACGAGCAGTACTTC
many	TRBV6-2/TRBV6-3	-	TRBJ2-1	CASNARRSSYNEQFF	TGTGCCAGCAATGCGAGGCGGAGCTCCTACAATGAGCAGTTCTTC
many	TRBV6-5	TRBD2	TRBJ2-5	CASSQEIAGGQETQYF	TGTGCCAGCAGTCAAGAAATAGCGGGAGGGCAAGAGACCCAGTACTTC
few	TRBV11-2	TRBD2	TRBJ2-1	CASSALSGTHNEQFF	TGTGCCAGCAGCGCCTTAAGCGGGACCCACAATGAGCAGTTCTTC
medium-sized	TRBV29-1	-	TRBJ2-5	CSVESDGGRETQYF	TGCAGCGTTGAATCAGATGGGGGGAGGGAGACCCAGTACTTC
few	TRBV2	TRBD2	TRBJ2-7	CASSDRPGGYEQYF	TGTGCCAGCAGTGATCGGCCGGGGGGGTACGAGCAGTACTTC
-	TRBV3-1	-	TRBJ2-7	CASSPRQGGLYQQYF	TGTGCCAGCAGCCCCAGACAAGGGGGGCTCTACCAGCAGTACTTC
many	TRBV30	-	TRBJ2-7	CAWSRGSYEQYF	TGTGCCTGGAGTAGGGGGTCCTACGAGCAGTACTTC
-	TRBV4-1	-	TRBJ2-4	CASSQEPLLAKNIQYF	TGCGCCAGCAGCCAAGAACCGTTACTAGCCAAAAACATTCAGTACTTC
many	TRBV20-1	-	TRBJ2-7	CSASGLEQGVYEQYF	TGCAGTGCTTCGGGACTGGAGCAGGGGGTATACGAGCAGTACTTC
many	TRBV20-1	-	TRBJ2-3	CSVFTRNVADTQYF	TGCAGTGTTTTCACTAGGAATGTGGCAGATACGCAGTATTTT
few	TRBV6-4	TRBD2	TRBJ2-1	CASSEGSGGANEQFF	TGTGCCAGCAGTGAGGGTAGCGGGGGGGCCAATGAGCAGTTCTTC
few	TRBV12-3/TRBV12-4	-	TRBJ2-7	CASSLRHLSLEQYF	TGTGCCAGCAGTCTAAGACACCTCAGCCTAGAGCAGTACTTC
-	TRBV12-5	TRBD1	TRBJ2-2	CASGPGTGGPGELFF	TGTGCTAGTGGTCCCGGGACAGGGGGGCCCGGGGAGCTGTTTTTT
many	TRBV29-1	-	TRBJ1-2	CSVEGGRGSYGYTF	TGCAGCGTTGAGGGGGGCCGTGGATCCTATGGCTACACCTTC
many	TRBV5-1	-	TRBJ1-5	CASSFDSNQPQHF	TGCGCCAGCAGCTTCGACAGCAATCAGCCCCAGCATTTT